This TCR beta chain was documented in a study of regulatory T cells in long-lasting Graves disease. Time point meaning: persistent/refractory GD, antithyroid drugs over 5 years with positive TRAb. PBMCs were the source of the RNA used for TCR sequencing. American Thyroid Association guidelines served as the basis for diagnosing Graves' disease. Investigators prepared the TCR beta libraries by applying iRepertoire HTBI primers and Arm-PCR of CDR3 regions. TCRdb fed the multiplex PCR reads into MiXCR, producing one record per CDR3 protein. The sample consists of about 290,000 distinct CDR3 sequences, 22% of them appearing once. The germline V gene has CDR1 MNHEY and CDR2 SVGAGI. This CDR3 has 15 residues. Comments on this clonotype: Given a much more abundant clone one base away, this may be a read error.

V usage is TRBV6-5 and J usage is TRBJ2-7, with 7 bases lining up with TRBD2. This TCR derives from a female donor with Graves disease. Sequenced here: peripheral blood mononuclear cells (PBMCs), sampled when the disease was refractory, from a patient treated with antithyroid drugs. The CDR3 nucleotides are TGTGCCAGCGGTTACCTTGGCGGGAGCTCCTACGAGCAGTACTTC. Amino acid sequence: CASGYLGGSSYEQYF.